This T cell receptor (beta chain) comes out of a study of blood T cell repertoires in COVID-19. Study in general: T cells, B-cell-depleted T cells, or PBMCs provided the cDNA or gDNA that served as material.

V dropped 3 bases and J dropped 8 bases, with 13 bases sitting between them. The V gene's germline CDR1 is MNHEY and CDR2 SMNVEV (reference sequence). This CDR3 has 13 residues. In the source study's methods: Reference gene primer amplification yielded estimated nucleated cell counts. This table comes from immunoSEQ multiplex PCR, and its TCRdb copy is limited to in-frame clones, with some not included. The D gene and trimming were derived from the DNA, and the V and J assignments and clone size from that table. The sample records about 360,000 clones, around 87% being singletons. Sequencing was performed on peripheral blood. The TCR originated in a human donor in a cohort sampled during active COVID-19. The gene calls are TRBV27 and TRBJ1-2; D is possibly TRBD1 (5 bases). The DNA for the CDR3 is TGTGCCAGCAGTTTTTCAGGGTACGGCGGCTACACCTTC. It translates to CASSFSGYGGYTF.